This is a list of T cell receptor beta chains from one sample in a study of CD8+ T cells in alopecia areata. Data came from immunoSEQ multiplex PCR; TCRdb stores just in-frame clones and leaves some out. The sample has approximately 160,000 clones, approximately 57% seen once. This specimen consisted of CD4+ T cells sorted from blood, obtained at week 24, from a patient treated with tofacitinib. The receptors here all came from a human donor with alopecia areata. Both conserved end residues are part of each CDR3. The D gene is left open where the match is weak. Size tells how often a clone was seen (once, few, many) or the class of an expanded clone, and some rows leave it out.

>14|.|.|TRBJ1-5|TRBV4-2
CASSQGGAHQPQHF
TGTGCCAGCAGCCAAGGGGGCGCCCATCAGCCCCAGCATTTT
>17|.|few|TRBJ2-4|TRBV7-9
CASSSYKDRTAKNIQYF
TGTGCCAGCAGCTCTTACAAGGACCGGACGGCCAAAAACATTCAGTACTTC
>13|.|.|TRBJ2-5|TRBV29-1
CSVASRFQETQYF
TGCAGCGTTGCCTCTCGATTCCAAGAGACCCAGTACTTC
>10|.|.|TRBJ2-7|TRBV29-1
CSEGSYEQYF
TGCAGCGAGGGATCCTACGAGCAGTACTTC
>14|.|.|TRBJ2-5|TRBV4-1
CASSLRPWGETQYF
TGCGCCAGCAGCCTCAGACCGTGGGGAGAGACCCAGTACTTC
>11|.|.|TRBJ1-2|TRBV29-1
CSVDDSYGYTF
TGCAGCGTTGATGACAGCTATGGCTACACCTTC
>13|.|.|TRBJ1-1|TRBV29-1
CSVGVHSNTEAFF
TGCAGCGTTGGGGTACACTCGAACACTGAAGCTTTCTTT
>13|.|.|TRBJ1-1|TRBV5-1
CASSLEHITEAFF
TGCGCCAGCAGCTTAGAACATATCACTGAAGCTTTCTTT
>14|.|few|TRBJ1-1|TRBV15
CATSRDPGITEAFF
TGTGCCACCAGCAGAGATCCGGGGATAACTGAAGCTTTCTTT
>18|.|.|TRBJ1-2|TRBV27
CASSFSIRPSRTNYGYTF
TGTGCCAGCAGTTTTTCGATCAGGCCCTCTCGCACTAACTATGGCTACACCTTC
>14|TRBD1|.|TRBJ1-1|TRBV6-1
CASRNRGRDTEAFF
TGTGCCAGCAGAAACAGGGGGCGAGACACTGAAGCTTTCTTT
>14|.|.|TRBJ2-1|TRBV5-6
CASRTSLSGAEQFF
TGTGCCAGCAGGACTAGTCTATCGGGGGCTGAGCAGTTCTTC
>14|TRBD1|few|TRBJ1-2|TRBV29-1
CSVGQGAVNYGYTF
TGCAGCGTTGGACAGGGGGCCGTTAACTATGGCTACACCTTC
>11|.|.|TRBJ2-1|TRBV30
CAWSVPNEQFF
TGTGCCTGGAGTGTACCTAATGAGCAGTTCTTC
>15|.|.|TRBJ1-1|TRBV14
CASSQASWGNTEAFF
TGTGCCAGCAGCCAAGCTTCGTGGGGCAACACTGAAGCTTTCTTT
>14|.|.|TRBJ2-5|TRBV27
CASSLGRVKETQYF
TGTGCCAGCAGTTTAGGCAGGGTTAAGGAGACCCAGTACTTC
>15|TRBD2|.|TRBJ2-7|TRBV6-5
CASSYGVGSGGEFVF
TGTGCCAGCAGTTACGGAGTGGGCAGCGGGGGTGAATTCGTCTTC
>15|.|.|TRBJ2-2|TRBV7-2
CASSLGGTNTGELFF
TGTGCCAGCAGCTTAGGTGGGACGAACACCGGGGAGCTGTTTTTT
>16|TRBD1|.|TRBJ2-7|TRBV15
CATSRGVGTGFHEQYF
TGTGCCACCAGCAGGGGGGTCGGGACAGGGTTTCACGAGCAGTACTTC
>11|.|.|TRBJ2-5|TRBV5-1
CASSGQETQYF
TGCGCCAGCAGCGGACAAGAGACCCAGTACTTC
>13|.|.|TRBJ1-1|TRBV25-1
CASSRGVNTEAFF
TGTGCCAGCAGTAGGGGAGTGAACACTGAAGCTTTCTTT
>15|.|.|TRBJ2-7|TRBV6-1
CASSRPVGESYEQYF
TGTGCCAGCAGTCGACCCGTAGGGGAAAGTTACGAGCAGTACTTC
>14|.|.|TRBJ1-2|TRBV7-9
CASSTTTHNYGYTF
TGTGCCAGCAGCACGACTACCCATAACTATGGCTACACCTTC
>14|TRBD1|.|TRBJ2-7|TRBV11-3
CASSLVGQDYEQYF
TGTGCCAGCAGCTTAGTGGGACAGGATTACGAGCAGTACTTC
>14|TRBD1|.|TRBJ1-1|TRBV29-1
CSAKQGSMNTEAFF
TGCAGCGCCAAACAGGGGTCGATGAACACTGAAGCTTTCTTT
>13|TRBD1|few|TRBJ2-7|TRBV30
CAWSPGTGDEQYF
TGTGCCTGGAGCCCCGGGACAGGGGACGAGCAGTACTTC
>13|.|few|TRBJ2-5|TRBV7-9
CASSLAGSETQYF
TGTGCCAGCAGCTTAGCAGGATCCGAGACCCAGTACTTC
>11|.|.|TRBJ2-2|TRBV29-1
CSGRQAGELFF
TGCAGCGGACGACAAGCCGGGGAGCTGTTTTTT
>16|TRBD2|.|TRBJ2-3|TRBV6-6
CASSYLRTSGTDTQYF
TGTGCCAGCAGTTACCTTCGGACTAGCGGCACAGATACGCAGTATTTT
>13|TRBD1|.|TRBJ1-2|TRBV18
CASSPQGANGYTF
TGTGCCAGCTCACCTCAGGGGGCGAATGGCTACACCTTC
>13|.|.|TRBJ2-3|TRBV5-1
CASSEPPRDTQYF
TGCGCCAGCAGCGAACCACCAAGGGATACGCAGTATTTT
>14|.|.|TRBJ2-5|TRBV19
CASSIVGGQETQYF
TGTGCCAGTAGTATAGTTGGGGGTCAAGAGACCCAGTACTTC
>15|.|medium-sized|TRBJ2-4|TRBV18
CASSPRVAEKNIQYF
TGTGCCAGCTCACCGAGGGTAGCCGAGAAAAACATTCAGTACTTC
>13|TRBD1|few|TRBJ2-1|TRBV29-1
CSVHRGRSSEQFF
TGCAGCGTTCACAGGGGGCGCTCCAGCGAGCAGTTCTTC
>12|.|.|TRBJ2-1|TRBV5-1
CASSFTNNEQFF
TGCGCCAGCAGCTTTACAAACAATGAGCAGTTCTTC
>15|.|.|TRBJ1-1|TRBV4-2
CASSQVSLTNTEAFF
TGTGCCAGCAGCCAAGTTTCTCTGACGAACACTGAAGCTTTCTTT
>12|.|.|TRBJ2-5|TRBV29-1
CSAPAPQETQYF
TGCAGCGCCCCGGCCCCACAAGAGACCCAGTACTTC
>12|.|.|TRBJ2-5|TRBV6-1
CASTRFQETQYF
TGTGCCAGCACCAGGTTCCAAGAGACCCAGTACTTC
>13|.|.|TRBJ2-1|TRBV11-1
CASSLSSYNEQFF
TGTGCCAGCAGCTTAAGTAGCTACAATGAGCAGTTCTTC
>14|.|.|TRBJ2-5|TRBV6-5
CASSHRDTQETQYF
TGTGCCAGCAGCCACCGGGACACTCAAGAGACCCAGTACTTC